The clone carrying this T cell receptor beta chain was observed a handful of times. Its target is unknown. A junction end diverges from the germline sequence, so it may reflect a read error. Germline V gene sequence: CDR1 DFQATT, CDR2 SNEGSKA (reference sequence). The CDR3 spans 12 residues. The sample is drawn from a study of T cells in Graves' hyperthyroidism and ophthalmopathy. Amplification of TCR beta CDR3 regions used RNA as the template. HTBI primers drove first-round RT-PCR of the TCR CDR3. TCRdb re-called the multiplex PCR reads with MiXCR, one entry per CDR3 protein. The sample has about 260,000 distinct CDR3 sequences; roughly 15% are singletons. Regarding the study as a whole: The majority of expanded thyroid clonotypes above 0.001 also appeared in blood.

Sequenced sample: blood. The clonotype originates from a woman aged 18-35 years with Graves' ophthalmopathy. This chain links TRBV20-1 with TRBJ2-7; a possible D gene is TRBD1 (5 bases). The CDR3: CSASQGSHEQYF. The CDR3 DNA follows: TGCAGTGCTAGTCAGGGCTCCCACGAGCAGTACTTC.